This T cell receptor beta chain was obtained from a study of CD8+CD57+ T cells in acquired aplastic anemia. It was patients with CD8+CD57+ cell expansion by flow cytometry who were chosen for sequencing. Acquired aplastic anemia of severe grade affected all patients. The study sampled blood from patients who had received no therapy. The CDR3 is made up of 14 amino acids. Per the germline V gene, CDR1 is LNHNV and CDR2 is YYDKDF (reference sequence). V shed 2 bases and J 4 bases; nucleotides not matched to a gene: 4. In its sample, this clonotype was seen a few times. What it binds is unknown. Template material for TCR beta VDJ and CDR3 profiling consisted of genomic DNA. A single record per CDR3 protein comes from TCRdb applying MiXCR to the reads. This table holds around 200,000 distinct CDR3 sequences, around 50% found once. Study-wide results and limits: Twenty-nine sequences, all CD8+ CDR3, were shared between patients and controls.

Material: sorted CD4+, CD8+, or CD8+CD57+ T cells (not recorded which) from PBMCs. This clonotype originated in a human donor with aplastic anemia. V gene TRBV15 combines with J gene TRBJ2-7; 8 bases fit TRBD1. The CDR3: CATSRTGTGYEQYF. The CDR3 DNA reads TGTGCCACCAGCAGAACCGGGACAGGATACGAGCAGTACTTC.